The TCR beta chain under discussion was sequenced for a study of cytomegalovirus exposure and HLA in healthy donors. All the people who gave samples were healthy bone marrow donors. 60 Vbeta and 13 Jbeta primers were used in PCR. The protocol was immunoSEQ multiplex PCR, while the TCRdb copy is restricted to in-frame clones and leaves out a portion. The sample has approximately 150,000 clones, about 80% seen once. V was pared by 6 bases and J by 5 bases, with 13 bases between. Per germline, CDR1 LNHDA and CDR2 SQIVND (reference sequence). The CDR3 has 14 residues. A remark on this clone: Its antigen remains unknown.

Study-wide findings and caveats: V- and J-gene trimming in TCR beta was tied to a missense DCLRE1C variant by an analysis performed later. Based on reports, TCR beta sequences accurately predicted HLA-A and HLA-B alleles for most subjects. About 87% or about 30% of the time was how often most TCR beta V segments were productive, according to an earlier analysis.

Sequenced input: PBMCs. The genes are TRBV19 and TRBJ1-4, with a possible D match to TRBD1 (5 bases). This clonotype originated in a young man in good health and CMV-seronegative. CDR3: CASSPRGGNEKLFF. The CDR3 DNA reads TGTGCCAGTAGCCCGCGTGGGGGGAATGAAAAACTGTTTTTT. The variable domain in full, with the rest retrieved from reference TRBV19 and TRBJ1-4, is DGGITQSPKYLFRKEGQNVTLSCEQNLNHDAMYWYRQDPGQGLRLIYYSQIVNDFQKGDIAEGYSVSREKKESFPLTVTSAQKNPTAFYLCASSPRGGNEKLFFGSGTQLSVL.